The 15 T cell receptor beta chains reported below all come from one sample, sequenced in a study of identical twins. Each CDR3 protein is one row after TCRdb ran MiXCR on the 5' RACE reads. The profile shows around 550,000 distinct CDR3 sequences, over 12% of them singletons. The sample was also reused in another study, on yellow fever vaccine responses in identical twins.

Sequencing was carried out using CD4+ T cells sorted from blood. These receptors originate from a young woman in good health.

In its sample, this clonotype was seen a few times. J is TRBJ2-3 and V is TRBV12-3 or TRBV12-4; possible D gene TRBD2, 7 bases. This CDR3 is built from 19 residues. V was pared by 4 bases and J by 4 bases, with 27 bases between. The CDR3 spells CASSSLGAGANSYADTQYF. CDR3 coding DNA: TGTGCCAGCAGTTCCCTCGGGGCGGGGGCGAATTCTTACGCAGATACGCAGTATTTT.

The chain couples TRBV5-1 to TRBJ2-1; 9 nucleotides align to TRBD1. The CDR3 totals 16 residues. V was pared by 3 bases and J by 4 bases, with 8 bases of the junction left unmatched. Germline V gives CDR1 SGHRS, CDR2 YFSETQ. The DNA of the CDR3 is TGCGCCAGCAGCTCGGACCGGGACAGGGTGTACAATGAGCAGTTCTTC. Residues: CASSSDRDRVYNEQFF. The variable domain in full, completed from reference TRBV5-1 and TRBJ2-1, reads KAGVTQTPRYLIKTRGQQVTLSCSPISGHRSVSWYQQTPGQGLQFLFEYFSETQRNKGNFPGRFSGRQFSNSRSEMNVSTLELGDSALYLCASSSDRDRVYNEQFFGPGTRLTVL.

The V call is TRBV3-1, the J call TRBJ2-5, with 12 bases matching TRBD2. The CDR3 covers 18 residues. CDR1 is LGHDT and CDR2 is YNNKEL in the germline V gene (reference sequence). V lost 6 bases and J lost 4; bases outside the gene matches: 15. The CDR3 nucleotides are TGTGCCAGCAGTCGCGGGGACCTACTAGCGGGAGGTGCAGAGACCCAGTACTTC. It specifies CASSRGDLLAGGAETQYF.

The J gene is TRBJ2-1, the V gene TRBV19; D remains unclear. The CDR3 is 12 residues long. The ends were cut back, 3 bases at V and 8 bases at J, with 8 bases in the middle. In germline, CDR1 is LNHDA, CDR2 SQIVND (reference sequence). The chain's CDR3 is CASSIRRHEQFF. The CDR3 bases are TGTGCCAGTAGTATTCGTAGACATGAGCAGTTCTTC.

This chain joins TRBV12-3 or TRBV12-4 and TRBJ1-3; TRBD1 might be the D (5 bases). V was trimmed by 7 bases and J by 0 bases, leaving 25 bases between them. This CDR3 region has 19 residues. This chain's CDR3 is CASIPWGTRLADSGNTIYF. CDR3 coding DNA: TGTGCCAGCATTCCTTGGGGCACTCGACTGGCCGACTCTGGAAACACCATATATTTT.

This clonotype was seen a few times. This sequence joins TRBV12-3 or TRBV12-4 and TRBJ2-3; D not certain. The V end lost 6 bases, the J end lost 7 bases, and 11 bases lay between the germline ends. This CDR3 has 12 residues. The CDR3 protein is CASSQKLNTQYF. CDR3 in DNA: TGTGCCAGCAGCCAGAAGCTGAATACGCAGTATTTT.

This clonotype was detected only a few times. This sequence joins TRBV28 and TRBJ2-7, with 8 bases that match TRBD1. Germline CDR1 reads MDHEN; CDR2 reads SYDVKM. Losses at the gene ends were 4 bases for V and 1 base for J; bases not matched to a gene: 9. The CDR3 runs 16 residues. This CDR3 reads CASSSSDRDLSYEQYV. CDR3 nucleotides: TGTGCCAGCAGTTCCTCGGACAGGGATTTGTCCTACGAGCAGTACGTC.

This clonotype was seen a few times. The rearrangement uses TRBV20-1 and TRBJ2-1; 13 bases map to TRBD2. J gave up 7 bases and V 5 bases, and 5 bases lay outside the gene matches. Germline CDR1 DFQATT, CDR2 SNEGSKA (reference sequence). The CDR3 length is 14 residues. As DNA, the CDR3 is TGCAGTGCTTCCGGGACTAGCGGGAATAATGAGCAGTTCTTC. Its translation is CSASGTSGNNEQFF.

This chain links TRBV10-3 with TRBJ2-6; the D gene is possibly TRBD2 (6 bases). This CDR3 has 13 residues. Trimming pared 4 bases from V and 13 bases from J, leaving 14 bases between. The germline CDR1 and CDR2 sequences are ENHRY and SYGVKD. The DNA for the CDR3 is TGTGCCATCAGTGGTGTCCCGCGGGGAGTCCTGACTTTC. Translating gives CAISGVPRGVLTF.

This clonotype was observed a handful of times. The chain is built from TRBV14 and TRBJ2-5; D is undetermined. Germline V CDR1 and CDR2: SGHDN, FVKESK. The CDR3 extends over 16 amino acids. Trimming left V 3 bases short and J 2 bases short, with 16 bases between. CDR3 DNA: TGTGCCAGCAGCCACTGGGGTCGAGGCCGACAAGAGACCCAGTACTTC. This encodes CASSHWGRGRQETQYF.

The V gene is TRBV6-1, the J gene TRBJ1-6, with D hard to call. V gave up 8 bases and J gave up 8 bases, with 10 bases separating them. The CDR3 sequence is 12 residues long. Germline values: CDR1 MNHNS, CDR2 SASEGT. The CDR3 reads CASGRGYSPLHF. CDR3 DNA sequence: TGTGCCAGCGGACGGGGTTATTCACCCCTCCACTTT.

The chain couples TRBV7-9 to TRBJ2-5, with 9 bases aligning to TRBD2. Germline CDR1 SEHNR, CDR2 FQNEAQ (reference sequence). The CDR3 has 17 residues. Losses at the gene ends were 1 base for V and 0 bases for J; bases not matched to a gene: 6. CDR3 nucleotide sequence: TGTGCCAGCAGCTTAGGCTTTTCTAGCGGGGACCAAGAGACCCAGTACTTC. Protein sequence: CASSLGFSSGDQETQYF.

This clonotype was counted many times. The genes are TRBV7-9 and TRBJ2-5; TRBD1 matches at 7 bases. The CDR3 has 14 amino acids. Germline loops: CDR1 SEHNR, CDR2 FQNEAQ (reference sequence). J was trimmed by 1 base and V by 5 bases; bases with no gene match: 4. CDR3 region: CASSRSGGQETQYF. The DNA for the CDR3 is TGTGCCAGCAGCAGGTCAGGGGGCCAAGAGACCCAGTACTTC.

This clonotype was detected only a few times. The CDR3 region is CASSPGTFETQYF. The CDR3 region has the DNA TGCGCCAGCAGCCCCGGGACTTTCGAGACCCAGTACTTC. The rearrangement links TRBV5-1 to TRBJ2-5; weak D call: TRBD2 (6 bases). Germline V gives CDR1 SGHRS, CDR2 YFSETQ. There are 13 residues in the CDR3. The V gene lost 4 bases and the J gene lost 5 bases, with 12 bases spanning the gap.

This clonotype turned up a few times. The chain recombines TRBV5-1 with TRBJ2-5; the D gene could be TRBD1 or TRBD2 (6 bases each). Germline CDR1 and CDR2: SGHRS and YFSETQ. The germline V and J ends were trimmed by 3 bases and 3 bases, with 9 bases remaining between them. This CDR3 region has 13 residues. The CDR3 loop is CASSWRGEETQYF. The CDR3 DNA follows: TGCGCCAGCAGCTGGAGGGGGGAAGAGACCCAGTACTTC. The variable domain in full, with the rest retrieved from reference TRBV5-1 and TRBJ2-5, is KAGVTQTPRYLIKTRGQQVTLSCSPISGHRSVSWYQQTPGQGLQFLFEYFSETQRNKGNFPGRFSGRQFSNSRSEMNVSTLELGDSALYLCASSWRGEETQYFGPGTRLLVL.